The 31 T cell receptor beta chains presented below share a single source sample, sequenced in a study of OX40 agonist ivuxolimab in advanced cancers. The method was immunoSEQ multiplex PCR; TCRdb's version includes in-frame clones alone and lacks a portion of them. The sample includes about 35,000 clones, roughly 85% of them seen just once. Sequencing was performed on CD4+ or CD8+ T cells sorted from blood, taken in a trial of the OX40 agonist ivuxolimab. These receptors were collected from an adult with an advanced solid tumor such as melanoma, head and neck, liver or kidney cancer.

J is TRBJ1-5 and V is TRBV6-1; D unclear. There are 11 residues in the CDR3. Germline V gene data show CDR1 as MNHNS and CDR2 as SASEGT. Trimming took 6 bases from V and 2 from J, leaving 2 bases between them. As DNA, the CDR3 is TGTGCCAGCAGCGGCAATCAGCCCCAGCATTTT. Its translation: CASSGNQPQHF.

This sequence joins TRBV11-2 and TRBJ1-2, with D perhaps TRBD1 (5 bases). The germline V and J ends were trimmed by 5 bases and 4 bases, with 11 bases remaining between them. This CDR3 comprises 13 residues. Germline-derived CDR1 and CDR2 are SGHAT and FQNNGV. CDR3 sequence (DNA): TGTGCCAGCAGCCTGGGACGGACCTATGGCTACACCTTC. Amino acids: CASSLGRTYGYTF.

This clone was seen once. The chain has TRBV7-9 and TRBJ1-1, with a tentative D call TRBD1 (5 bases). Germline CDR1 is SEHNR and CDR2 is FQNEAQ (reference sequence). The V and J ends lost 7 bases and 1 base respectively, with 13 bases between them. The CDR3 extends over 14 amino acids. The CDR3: CASTALGGNTEAFF. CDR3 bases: TGTGCCAGCACCGCCCTCGGGGGGAACACTGAAGCTTTCTTT.

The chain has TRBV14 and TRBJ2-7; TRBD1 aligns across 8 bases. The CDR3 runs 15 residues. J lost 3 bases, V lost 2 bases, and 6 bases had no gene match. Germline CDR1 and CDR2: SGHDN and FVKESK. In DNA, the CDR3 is TGTGCCAGCAGCCAAAACGCCGGGACAGGCTACGAGCAGTACTTC. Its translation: CASSQNAGTGYEQYF.

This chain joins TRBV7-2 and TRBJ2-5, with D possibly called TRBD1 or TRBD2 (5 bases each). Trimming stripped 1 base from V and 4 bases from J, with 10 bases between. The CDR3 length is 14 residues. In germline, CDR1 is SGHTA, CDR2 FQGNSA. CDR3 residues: CASSLEGSRETQYF. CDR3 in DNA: TGTGCCAGCAGCTTAGAGGGGAGCCGAGAGACCCAGTACTTC.

CDR3 in amino acids: CASTGGQALTYGYTF. CDR3 in DNA: TGTGCCAGCACGGGGGGACAGGCCCTGACATATGGCTACACCTTC. V and J are TRBV28 and TRBJ1-2; TRBD1 aligns across 8 bases. Germline V gene lookup returns CDR1 MDHEN and CDR2 SYDVKM. The V and J ends lost 7 bases and 5 bases, in that order; junction bases with no gene match: 12. CDR3 length: 15 amino acids.

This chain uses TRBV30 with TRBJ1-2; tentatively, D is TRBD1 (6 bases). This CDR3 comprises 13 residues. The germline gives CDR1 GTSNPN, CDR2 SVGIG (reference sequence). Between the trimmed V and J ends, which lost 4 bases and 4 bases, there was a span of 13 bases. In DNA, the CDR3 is TGTGCCTGGACTAAATGGACAGCCTATGGCTACACCTTC. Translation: CAWTKWTAYGYTF. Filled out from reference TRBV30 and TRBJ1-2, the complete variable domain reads SQTIHQWPATLVQPVGSPLSLECTVEGTSNPNLYWYRQAAGRGLQLLFYSVGIGQISSEVPQNLSASRPQDRQFILSSKKLLLSDSGFYLCAWTKWTAYGYTFGSGTRLTVV.

The CDR3 reads CASSAPTGTGETYEQYF. In nucleotides, the CDR3 is TGTGCCAGCAGCGCGCCAACCGGGACAGGGGAGACATACGAGCAGTACTTC. The genes are TRBV9 and TRBJ2-7; 10 nucleotides match TRBD1. Germline CDR1 SGDLS, CDR2 YYNGEE. The CDR3 is 17 amino acids. The J segment lost 4 bases and the V segment lost 3 bases, leaving 13 bases of the junction unmatched.

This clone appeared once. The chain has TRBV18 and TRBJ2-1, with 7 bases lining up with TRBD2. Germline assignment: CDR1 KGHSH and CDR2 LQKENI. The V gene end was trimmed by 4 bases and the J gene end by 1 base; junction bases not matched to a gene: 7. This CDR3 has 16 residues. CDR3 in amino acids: CASSLRDYGSYNEQFF. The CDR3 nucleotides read TGTGCCAGCTCACTACGGGACTACGGATCCTACAATGAGCAGTTCTTC.

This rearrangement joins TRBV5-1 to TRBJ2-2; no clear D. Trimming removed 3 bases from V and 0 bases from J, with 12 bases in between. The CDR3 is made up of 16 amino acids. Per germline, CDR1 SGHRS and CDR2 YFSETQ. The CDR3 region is CASSWSSGANTGELFF. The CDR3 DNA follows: TGCGCCAGCAGCTGGAGTTCAGGAGCGAACACCGGGGAGCTGTTTTTT.

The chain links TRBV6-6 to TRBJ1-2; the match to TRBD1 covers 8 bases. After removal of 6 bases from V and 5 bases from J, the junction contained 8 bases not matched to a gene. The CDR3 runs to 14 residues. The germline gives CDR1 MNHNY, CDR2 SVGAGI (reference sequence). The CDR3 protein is CASSSGTGRYGYTF. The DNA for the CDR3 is TGTGCCAGCAGCTCCGGGACAGGACGATATGGCTACACCTTC.

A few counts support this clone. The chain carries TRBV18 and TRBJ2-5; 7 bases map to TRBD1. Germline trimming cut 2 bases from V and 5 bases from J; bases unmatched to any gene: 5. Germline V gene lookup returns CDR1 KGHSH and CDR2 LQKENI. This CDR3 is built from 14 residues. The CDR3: CASSPSQGVETQYF. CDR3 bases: TGTGCCAGCTCACCAAGCCAGGGGGTTGAGACCCAGTACTTC. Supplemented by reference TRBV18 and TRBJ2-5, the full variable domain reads NAGVMQNPRHLVRRRGQEARLRCSPMKGHSHVYWYRQLPEEGLKFMVYLQKENIIDESGMPKERFSAEFPKEGPSILRIQQVVRGDSAAYFCASSPSQGVETQYFGPGTRLLVL.

The CDR3 is CASSHPGGTDTQYF. CDR3 sequence (DNA): TGTGCCAGCAGTCATCCGGGAGGCACAGATACGCAGTATTTT. This sequence joins TRBV6-5 and TRBJ2-3, with D possibly matching TRBD2 (6 bases). CDR1 MNHEY and CDR2 SVGAGI come from the germline V gene. This CDR3 region has 14 residues. Trimming removed 5 bases from V and 1 base from J, with 10 bases in between.

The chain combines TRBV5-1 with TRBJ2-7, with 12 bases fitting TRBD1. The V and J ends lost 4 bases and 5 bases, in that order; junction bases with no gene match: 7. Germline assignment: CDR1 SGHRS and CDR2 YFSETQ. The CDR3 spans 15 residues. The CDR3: CASSIRDRGQHEQYF. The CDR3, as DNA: TGCGCCAGCAGCATCCGGGACAGGGGGCAGCACGAGCAGTACTTC.

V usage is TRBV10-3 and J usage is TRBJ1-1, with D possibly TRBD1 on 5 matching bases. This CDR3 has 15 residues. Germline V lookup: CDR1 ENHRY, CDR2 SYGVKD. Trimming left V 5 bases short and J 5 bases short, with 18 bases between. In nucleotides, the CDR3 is TGTGCCATCAGTTCCGGGACCGCGCTTGGGACTGAAGCTTTCTTT. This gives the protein CAISSGTALGTEAFF.

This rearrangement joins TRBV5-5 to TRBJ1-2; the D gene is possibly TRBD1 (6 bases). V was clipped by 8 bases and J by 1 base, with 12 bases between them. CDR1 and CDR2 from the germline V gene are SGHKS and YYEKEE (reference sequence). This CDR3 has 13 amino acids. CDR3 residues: CASLGGLNYGYTF. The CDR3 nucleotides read TGTGCCAGTCTGGGGGGCCTTAACTATGGCTACACCTTC.

The chain's CDR3 is CASSDRGDTDTQYF. DNA of the CDR3: TGTGCCAGCAGTGACAGGGGCGACACAGATACGCAGTATTTT. V usage is TRBV6-4 and J usage is TRBJ2-3; tentative D call: TRBD1 (5 bases). CDR1 and CDR2 (germline): MRHNA, SNTAGT. CDR3 length: 14 amino acids. The ends were cut back, 2 bases at V and 2 bases at J, with 8 bases in the middle.

The CDR3 loop is CASSIDRSRTQYF. CDR3 bases: TGTGCCAGCAGTATTGACCGGTCAAGGACCCAGTACTTC. The gene calls are TRBV7-3 and TRBJ2-5; D ambiguous. The CDR3 loop spans 13 amino acids. Germline-derived CDR1 and CDR2 are SGHTA and FQGTGA. V lost 6 bases, J lost 7 bases, and 15 bases lay in between. Looking up the rest from reference TRBV7-3 and TRBJ2-5 gives the full variable domain: GAGVSQTPSNKVTEKGKYVELRCDPISGHTALYWYRQSLGQGPEFLIYFQGTGAADDSGLPNDRFFAVRPEGSVSTLKIQRTERGDSAVYLCASSIDRSRTQYFGPGTRLLVL.

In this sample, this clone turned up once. The CDR3 DNA sequence: TGTGCCAGCAGGGGGGCTGCTTCCTACGAGCAGTACTTC. It codes for CASRGAASYEQYF. This chain uses TRBV6-1 with TRBJ2-7; possibly TRBD1 for D (6 bases). V lost 6 bases to trimming and J lost 1 base, with 10 bases between them. Germline CDR1 MNHNS, CDR2 SASEGT. The CDR3 loop spans 13 amino acids.

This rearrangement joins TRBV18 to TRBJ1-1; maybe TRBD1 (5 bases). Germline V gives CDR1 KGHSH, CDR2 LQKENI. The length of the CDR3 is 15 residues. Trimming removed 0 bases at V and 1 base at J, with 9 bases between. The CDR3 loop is CASSPPGGGNTEAFF. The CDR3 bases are TGTGCCAGCTCACCACCCGGGGGGGGGAACACTGAAGCTTTCTTT.

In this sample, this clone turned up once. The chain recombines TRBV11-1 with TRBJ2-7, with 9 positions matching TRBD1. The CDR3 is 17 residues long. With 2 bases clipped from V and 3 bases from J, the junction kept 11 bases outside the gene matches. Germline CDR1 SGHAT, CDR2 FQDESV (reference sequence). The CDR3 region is CASSLRPRDRVGYEQYF. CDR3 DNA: TGTGCCAGCAGCTTAAGGCCGCGGGACAGGGTGGGCTACGAGCAGTACTTC. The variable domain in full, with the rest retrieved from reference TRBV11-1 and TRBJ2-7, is EAEVAQSPRYKITEKSQAVAFWCDPISGHATLYWYRQILGQGPELLVQFQDESVVDDSQLPKDRFSAERLKGVDSTLKIQPAELGDSAMYLCASSLRPRDRVGYEQYFGPGTRLTVT.

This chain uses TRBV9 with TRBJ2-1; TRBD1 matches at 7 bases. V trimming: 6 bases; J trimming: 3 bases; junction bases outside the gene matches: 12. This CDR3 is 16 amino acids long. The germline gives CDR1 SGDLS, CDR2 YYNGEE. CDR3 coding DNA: TGTGCCAGCACCCCCTCGACAGGGTTAGGCTACAATGAGCAGTTCTTC. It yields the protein CASTPSTGLGYNEQFF.

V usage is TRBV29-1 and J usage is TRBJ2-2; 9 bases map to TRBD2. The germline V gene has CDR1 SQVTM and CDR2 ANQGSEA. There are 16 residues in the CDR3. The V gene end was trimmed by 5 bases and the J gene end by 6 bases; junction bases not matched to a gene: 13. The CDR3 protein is CSVPIGGGRAAGELFF. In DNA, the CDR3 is TGCAGCGTTCCCATAGGGGGCGGGAGGGCCGCCGGGGAGCTGTTTTTT.

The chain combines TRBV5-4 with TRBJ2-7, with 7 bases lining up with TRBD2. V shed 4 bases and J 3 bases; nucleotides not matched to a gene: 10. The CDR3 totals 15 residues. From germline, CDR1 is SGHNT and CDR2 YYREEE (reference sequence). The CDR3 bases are TGTGCCAGCAGCCCTCGGGCTAGCGGACTCTACGAGCAGTACTTC. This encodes CASSPRASGLYEQYF.

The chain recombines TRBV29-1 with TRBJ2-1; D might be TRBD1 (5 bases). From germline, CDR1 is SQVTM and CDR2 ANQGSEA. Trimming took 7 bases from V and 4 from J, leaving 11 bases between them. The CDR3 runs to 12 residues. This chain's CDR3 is CSALTEYNEQFF. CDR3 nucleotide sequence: TGCAGCGCCCTGACAGAGTACAATGAGCAGTTCTTC.

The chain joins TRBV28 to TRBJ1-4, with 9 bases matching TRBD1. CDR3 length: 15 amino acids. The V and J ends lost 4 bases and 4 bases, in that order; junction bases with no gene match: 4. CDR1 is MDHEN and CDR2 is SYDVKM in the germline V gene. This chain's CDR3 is CASSSPGQGNEKLFF. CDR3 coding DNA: TGTGCCAGCAGTTCACCGGGACAGGGTAATGAAAAACTGTTTTTT.

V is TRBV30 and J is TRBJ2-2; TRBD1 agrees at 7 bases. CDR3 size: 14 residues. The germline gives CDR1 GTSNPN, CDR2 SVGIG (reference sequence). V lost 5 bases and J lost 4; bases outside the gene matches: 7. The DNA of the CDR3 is TGTGCCTGGGACAAGGGACAGTCCACCGGGGAGCTGTTTTTT. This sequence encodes CAWDKGQSTGELFF.

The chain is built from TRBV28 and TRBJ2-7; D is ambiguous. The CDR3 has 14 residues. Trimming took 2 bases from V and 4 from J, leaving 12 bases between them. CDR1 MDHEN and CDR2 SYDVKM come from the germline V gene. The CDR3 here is CASSLGGRVYEQYF. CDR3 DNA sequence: TGTGCCAGCAGTTTAGGCGGACGGGTTTACGAGCAGTACTTC.

CDR3 sequence: CASSEEKVMHTGELFF. CDR3 bases: TGCGCCAGCAGTGAGGAAAAGGTAATGCACACCGGGGAGCTGTTTTTT. The V gene is TRBV10-1, the J gene TRBJ2-2; the D is unclear. CDR1 WNHNN and CDR2 SYGVQD come from the germline V gene (reference sequence). The CDR3 totals 16 residues. The V end lost 2 bases, the J end lost 3 bases, and 13 bases lay between the germline ends.

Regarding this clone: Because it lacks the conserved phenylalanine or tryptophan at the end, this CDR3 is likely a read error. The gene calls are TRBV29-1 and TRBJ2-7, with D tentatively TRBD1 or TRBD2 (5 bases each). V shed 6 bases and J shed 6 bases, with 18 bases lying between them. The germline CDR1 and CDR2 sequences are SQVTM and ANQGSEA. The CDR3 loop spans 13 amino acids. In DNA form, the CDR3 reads TGCAGCGTGGGACGCCAAGAGGCATCCGAGCAGTACCTC. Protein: CSVGRQEASEQYL.

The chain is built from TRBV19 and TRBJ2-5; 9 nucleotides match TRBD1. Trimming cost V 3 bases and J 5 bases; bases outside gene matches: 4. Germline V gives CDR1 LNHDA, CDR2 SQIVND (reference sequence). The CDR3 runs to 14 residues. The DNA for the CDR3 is TGTGCCAGTAGTATCTTCGGACAGGGGGAGACCCAGTACTTC. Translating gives CASSIFGQGETQYF.